This T cell receptor (beta chain) was recorded in a study of molecular identifiers for immune sequencing clone quantification. Preparation of naive CD8 libraries involved roughly 18,000 to 1,100,000 sorted cells and 10%, 30% or 50% RNA. Ten or more counts support this clonotype. What it binds is unknown. General study results and limits: Molecules of identical TCR sharing a barcode could underestimate highly expanded clone sizes. For effector cells, clones above 20 RNA copies held over 97% of molecules; for naive cells, under 1%.

Via MiXCR, TCRdb re-called the PCR reads, giving one row per CDR3 protein. The sample carries around 460,000 distinct CDR3 sequences, roughly 24% recorded once. Input material: naive CD8+ T cells from blood, with Jurkat cell RNA spiked in. Subset denoted: FACS-sorted CD8+CD4-CCR7+CD45RA+ naive T cells. The clonotype originates from a human donor in good health. Some libraries in this study had Jurkat cell RNA spiked in.

CDR3 DNA: TGTGCCAGCAGCCCGCCAACCCCCGGGGTTCAAGAGACCCAGTACTTC. Translation gives CASSPPTPGVQETQYF. V gene TRBV7-9 combines with J gene TRBJ2-5; maybe TRBD2 (5 bases). From germline, CDR1 is SEHNR and CDR2 FQNEAQ (reference sequence). There are 16 residues in the CDR3. The V end was cut by 5 bases, the J end by 2 bases, with 18 bases between. Drawing the rest from reference TRBV7-9 and TRBJ2-5, the complete variable domain is DTGVSQNPRHKITKRGQNVTFRCDPISEHNRLYWYRQTLGQGPEFLTYFQNEAQLEKSRLLSDRFSAERPKGSFSTLEIQRTEQGDSAMYLCASSPPTPGVQETQYFGPGTRLLVL.